A single T cell receptor beta chain is shown here with its context. Its matching antigen is unknown. The data originate from a study of T cell responses to AZD1222 COVID-19 vaccine. As for the study in general: Second-dose recipients at about 4 or about 12 weeks were treated as one pooled group. Overall study findings and caveats: There were vaccine-associated CD4 TCRs across spike, dominant at 160-218 and 743-854. Increased Spike-specific TCR breadth and depth were observed after two AZD1222 doses. Possibly, clonal diversity was underestimated; donors were largely white British and included more females.

Libraries were prepared by immunoSEQ multiplex PCR; TCRdb keeps only in-frame clonotypes and omits some of them. This sample has 140,000 to 150,000 clones, with 93% found just once. The CDR3 length is 17 residues. The V segment lost 3 bases and the J segment 6 bases; nucleotides outside the gene matches: 9. CDR1 is LNHDA, CDR2 SQIVND, per germline (reference sequence). This receptor was identified in an adult in good health. The V gene is TRBV19, the J gene TRBJ2-3, with 13 bases aligning to TRBD2. The sample was peripheral blood, taken on day 0 of AZD1222 vaccination. This chain's CDR3 is CASSITGLAGDADTQYF. The DNA of the CDR3 is TGTGCCAGTAGTATTACCGGACTAGCGGGAGATGCTGATACGCAGTATTTT.